Below are 10 T cell receptor beta chains sequenced from a single sample in a study of T cells in Graves' hyperthyroidism and ophthalmopathy. Researchers amplified the TCR beta CDR3 regions from RNA transcripts. HTBI primers were the set used in a first-round RT-PCR of the TCR CDR3. TCRdb re-analysed the multiplex PCR reads in MiXCR, keeping a single row per CDR3 protein. The data show about 570,000 distinct CDR3 sequences, 14% seen once. Sequencing was performed on blood. Receptors were obtained from a middle-aged woman with Graves' hyperthyroidism.

This clonotype was observed a handful of times. The chain is built from TRBV29-1 and TRBJ2-7; no reliable D call. The germline V gene has CDR1 SQVTM and CDR2 ANQGSEA. The CDR3 has 12 residues. In DNA form, the CDR3 reads TGCAGTACAATTGACGGACCCTACGAGCAGTACTTC. Translating it yields CSTIDGPYEQYF.

This clonotype was seen more than once but under ten times. CDR3 nucleotide sequence: TGCGCCAGCAGCTTGCAGCGACAGGGGTCCGGGGAGCTGTTTTTT. It is translated as CASSLQRQGSGELFF. V usage is TRBV5-1 and J usage is TRBJ2-2; TRBD1 agrees at 8 bases. Germline V lookup: CDR1 SGHRS, CDR2 YFSETQ. V shed 1 base, J shed 6 bases, and the junction held 5 bases outside the gene matches. This CDR3 has 15 amino acids.

The chain joins TRBV10-2 to TRBJ2-2, with TRBD1 identical over 8 bases. V dropped 6 bases and J dropped 4; count of bases not matched to a gene: 7. From germline, CDR1 is WSHSY and CDR2 SAAADI. The CDR3 is made up of 15 amino acids. The chain's CDR3 is CASREDRAGTGELFF. The CDR3 region has the DNA TGCGCCAGCAGGGAGGACAGGGCGGGCACCGGGGAGCTGTTTTTT.

This clonotype was seen many times. The chain combines TRBV2 with TRBJ1-1; D remains ambiguous. There are 14 residues in the CDR3. CDR1 and CDR2 from the germline V gene are SNHLY and FYNNEI. V gave up 2 bases and J gave up 0 bases, with 7 bases separating them. The CDR3 protein is CASSERRMNTEAFF. The CDR3 DNA follows: TGTGCCAGCAGTGAACGACGGATGAACACTGAAGCTTTCTTT.

This chain joins TRBV28 and TRBJ2-2, with 8 nucleotides matching TRBD1. The CDR3 runs to 18 residues. CDR1 and CDR2 from the germline V gene are MDHEN and SYDVKM. V was clipped by 6 bases and J by 4 bases; unmatched bases: 16. CDR3 loop: CASSSPPGGAKGTGELFF. The CDR3 DNA reads as TGTGCCAGCAGCTCCCCCCCAGGGGGCGCCAAGGGCACCGGGGAGCTGTTTTTT.

This sequence joins TRBV10-3 and TRBJ1-1; TRBD1 matches 7 bases. Germline trimming cut 5 bases from V and 3 bases from J; bases unmatched to any gene: 3. Germline CDR1 and CDR2: ENHRY and SYGVKD. There are 13 residues in the CDR3. CDR3 in amino acids: CAISPGGDTEAFF. Written as DNA, the CDR3 is TGTGCCATCAGTCCAGGGGGGGACACTGAAGCTTTCTTT.

This clonotype has only a few counts. The chain uses TRBV29-1 and TRBJ2-3; D not certain. The CDR3 loop spans 15 amino acids. Germline V gene data show CDR1 as SQVTM and CDR2 as ANQGSEA. The ends were cut back, 2 bases at V and 0 bases at J, with 12 bases in the middle. The CDR3 loop reads CSVEIASTSTDTQYF. The CDR3 DNA reads TGCAGCGTTGAAATAGCTTCAACTAGCACAGATACGCAGTATTTT.

This clonotype is a singleton in its sample. A much bigger clone sits one base away, suggesting this may be a read error. The rearrangement links TRBV5-1 to TRBJ1-4; 8 positions agree with TRBD1. CDR3 length equals 16 residues. The V segment lost 3 bases and the J segment 3 bases; nucleotides outside the gene matches: 7. Per germline, CDR1 SGHRS and CDR2 YFSETQ. This chain's CDR3 is CASSSTPTGANEKLFF. The CDR3 region has the DNA TGCGCCAGCAGCTCGACACCGACAGGGGCTAATGAAAAACTGTTTTTT.

There are many counts of this clonotype. This chain uses TRBV12-3 or TRBV12-4 with TRBJ2-7, with TRBD2 matching 10 bases. V lost 6 bases to trimming and J lost 3 bases; unmatched junction nucleotides: 11. CDR3 length equals 16 residues. DNA for the CDR3: TGTGCCAGCAGCCGTTTTTTCGGGACTAGCGTCTACGAGCAGTACTTC. Its protein product is CASSRFFGTSVYEQYF.

This clonotype was found a few times. The chain couples TRBV7-9 to TRBJ1-4, with 8 positions matching TRBD1. This CDR3 spans 14 amino acids. The germline CDR1 and CDR2 sequences are SEHNR and FQNEAQ (reference sequence). V lost 5 bases, J lost 8 bases, and 7 bases stayed unmatched. The CDR3: CASSLTGAREKLFF. The CDR3 DNA reads as TGTGCCAGCAGCCTGACAGGGGCTCGGGAAAAACTGTTTTTT.